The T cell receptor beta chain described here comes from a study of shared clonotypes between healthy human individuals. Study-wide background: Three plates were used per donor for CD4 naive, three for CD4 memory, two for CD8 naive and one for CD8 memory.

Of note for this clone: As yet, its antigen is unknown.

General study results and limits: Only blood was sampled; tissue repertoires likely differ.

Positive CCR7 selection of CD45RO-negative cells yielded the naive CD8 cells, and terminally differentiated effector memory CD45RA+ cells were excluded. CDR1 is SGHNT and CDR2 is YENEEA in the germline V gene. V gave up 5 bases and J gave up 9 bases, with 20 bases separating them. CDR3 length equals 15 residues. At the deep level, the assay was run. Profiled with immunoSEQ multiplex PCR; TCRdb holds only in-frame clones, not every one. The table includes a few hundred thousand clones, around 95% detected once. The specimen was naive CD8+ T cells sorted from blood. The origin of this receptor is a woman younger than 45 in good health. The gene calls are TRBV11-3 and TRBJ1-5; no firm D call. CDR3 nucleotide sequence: TGTGCCAGCAGCCCCAGCACGGAGGACCAATCGCCCCAGCATTTT. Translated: CASSPSTEDQSPQHF.